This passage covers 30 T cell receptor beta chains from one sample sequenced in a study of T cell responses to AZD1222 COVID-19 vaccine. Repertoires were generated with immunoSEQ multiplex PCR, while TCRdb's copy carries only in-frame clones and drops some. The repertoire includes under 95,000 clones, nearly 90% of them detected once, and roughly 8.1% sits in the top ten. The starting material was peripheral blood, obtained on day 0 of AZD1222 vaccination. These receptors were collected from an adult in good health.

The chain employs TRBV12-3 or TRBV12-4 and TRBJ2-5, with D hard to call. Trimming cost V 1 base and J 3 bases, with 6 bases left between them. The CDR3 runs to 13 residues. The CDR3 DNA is TGTGCCAGCAGTTTAGGCAGAGAAGAGACCCAGTACTTC. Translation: CASSLGREETQYF.

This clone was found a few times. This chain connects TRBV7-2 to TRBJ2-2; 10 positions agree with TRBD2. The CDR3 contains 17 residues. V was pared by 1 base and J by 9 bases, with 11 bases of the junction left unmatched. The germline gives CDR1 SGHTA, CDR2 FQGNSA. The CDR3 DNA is TGTGCCAGCAGCTTAGGTAGTAGCGGGGGGCTCGGCCGGGAGCTGTTTTTT. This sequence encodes CASSLGSSGGLGRELFF.

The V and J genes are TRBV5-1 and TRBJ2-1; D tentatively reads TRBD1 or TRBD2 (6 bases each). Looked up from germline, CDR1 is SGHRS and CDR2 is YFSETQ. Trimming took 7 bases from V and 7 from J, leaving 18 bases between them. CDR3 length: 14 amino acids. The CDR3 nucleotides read TGCGCCAGCCGCCGGGGGCCTGGGGGGAATGAGCAGTTCTTC. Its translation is CASRRGPGGNEQFF.

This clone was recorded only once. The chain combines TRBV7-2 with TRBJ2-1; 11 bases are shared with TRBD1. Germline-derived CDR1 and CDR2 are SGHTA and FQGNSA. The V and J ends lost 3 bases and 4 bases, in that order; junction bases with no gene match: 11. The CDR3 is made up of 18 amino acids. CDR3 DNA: TGTGCCAGCAGCTTTTCCGTCTCCGGGACAGGGGGTTACAATGAGCAGTTCTTC. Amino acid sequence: CASSFSVSGTGGYNEQFF.

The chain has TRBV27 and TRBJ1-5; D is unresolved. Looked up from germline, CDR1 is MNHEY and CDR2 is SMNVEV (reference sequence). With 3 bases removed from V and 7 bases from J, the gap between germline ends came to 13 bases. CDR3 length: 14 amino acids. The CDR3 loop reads CASSFGRTVQPQHF. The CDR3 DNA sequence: TGTGCCAGCAGTTTCGGACGGACGGTGCAGCCCCAGCATTTT.

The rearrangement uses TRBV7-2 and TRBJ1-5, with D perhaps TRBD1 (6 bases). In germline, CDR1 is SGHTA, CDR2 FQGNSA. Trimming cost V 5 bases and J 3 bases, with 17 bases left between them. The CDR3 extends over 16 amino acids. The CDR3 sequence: CASSREDRSPNQPQHF. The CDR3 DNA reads TGTGCCAGCAGCCGGGAGGACAGATCCCCCAATCAGCCCCAGCATTTT.

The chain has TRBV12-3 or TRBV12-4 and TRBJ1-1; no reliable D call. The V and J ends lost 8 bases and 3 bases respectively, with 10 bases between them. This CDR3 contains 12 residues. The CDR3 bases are TGTGCCAGCCGACCGCAGTACACTGAAGCTTTCTTT. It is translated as CASRPQYTEAFF.

In DNA, the CDR3 is TGTGCCAGCAGATATTCATTCAATGAGCAGTTCTTC. This translates into CASRYSFNEQFF. The V and J genes are TRBV12-3 or TRBV12-4 and TRBJ2-1; D is ambiguous. V was cut by 6 bases and J by 6 bases, with 9 bases left in between. This CDR3 is 12 amino acids long.

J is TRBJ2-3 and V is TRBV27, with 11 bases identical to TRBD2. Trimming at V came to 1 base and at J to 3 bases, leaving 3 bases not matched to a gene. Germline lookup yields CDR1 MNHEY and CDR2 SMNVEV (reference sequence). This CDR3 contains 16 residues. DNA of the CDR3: TGTGCCAGCAGTTTATGGGCTAGCGGGGGGACAGATACGCAGTATTTT. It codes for CASSLWASGGTDTQYF.

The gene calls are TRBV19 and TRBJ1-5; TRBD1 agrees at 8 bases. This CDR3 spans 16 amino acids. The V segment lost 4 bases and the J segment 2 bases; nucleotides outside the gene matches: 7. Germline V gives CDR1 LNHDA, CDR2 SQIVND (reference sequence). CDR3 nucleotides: TGTGCCAGTAGTAAACAAGGACAGGGCGGCAATCAGCCCCAGCATTTT. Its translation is CASSKQGQGGNQPQHF. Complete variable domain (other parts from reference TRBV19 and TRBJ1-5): DGGITQSPKYLFRKEGQNVTLSCEQNLNHDAMYWYRQDPGQGLRLIYYSQIVNDFQKGDIAEGYSVSREKKESFPLTVTSAQKNPTAFYLCASSKQGQGGNQPQHFGDGTRLSIL.

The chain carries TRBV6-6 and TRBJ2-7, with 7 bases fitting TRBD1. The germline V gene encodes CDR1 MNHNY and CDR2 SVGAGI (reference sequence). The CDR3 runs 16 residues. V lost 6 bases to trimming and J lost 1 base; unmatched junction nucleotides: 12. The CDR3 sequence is CASSPRQGLASYEQYF. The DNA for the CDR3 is TGTGCCAGCAGCCCTAGACAGGGATTAGCTTCCTACGAGCAGTACTTC.

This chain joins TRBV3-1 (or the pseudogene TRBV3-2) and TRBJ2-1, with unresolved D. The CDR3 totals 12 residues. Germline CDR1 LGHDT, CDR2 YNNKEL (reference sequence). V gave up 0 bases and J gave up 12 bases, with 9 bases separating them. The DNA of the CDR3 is TGTGCCAGCAGCCAAGATTGGTGGGCGCAGTTCTTC. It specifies CASSQDWWAQFF.

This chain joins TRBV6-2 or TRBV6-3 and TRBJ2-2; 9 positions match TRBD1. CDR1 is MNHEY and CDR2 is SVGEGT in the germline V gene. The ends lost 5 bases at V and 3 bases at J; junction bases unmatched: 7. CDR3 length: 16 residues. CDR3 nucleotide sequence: TGTGCCAGCAGTACGGACAGGGGTTGGTACACCGGGGAGCTGTTTTTT. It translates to CASSTDRGWYTGELFF.

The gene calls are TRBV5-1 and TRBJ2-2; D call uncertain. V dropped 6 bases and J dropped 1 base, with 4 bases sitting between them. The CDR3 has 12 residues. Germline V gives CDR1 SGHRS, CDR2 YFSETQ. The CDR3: CASKENTGELFF. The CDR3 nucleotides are TGCGCCAGCAAGGAGAACACCGGGGAGCTGTTTTTT.

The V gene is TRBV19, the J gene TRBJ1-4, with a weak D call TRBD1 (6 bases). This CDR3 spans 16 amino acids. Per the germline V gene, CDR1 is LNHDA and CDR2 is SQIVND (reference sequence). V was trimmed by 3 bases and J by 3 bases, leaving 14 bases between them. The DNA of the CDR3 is TGTGCCAGTAGTATCCCTCCGGCAGGGGCTAATGAAAAACTGTTTTTT. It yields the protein CASSIPPAGANEKLFF.

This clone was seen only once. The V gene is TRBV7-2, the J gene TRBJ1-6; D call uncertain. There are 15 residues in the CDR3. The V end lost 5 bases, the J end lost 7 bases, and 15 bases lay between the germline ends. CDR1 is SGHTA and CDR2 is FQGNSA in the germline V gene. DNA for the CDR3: TGTGCCAGCAGCCTCTCCCGGGGTAGAAATTCACCCCTCCACTTT. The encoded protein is CASSLSRGRNSPLHF.

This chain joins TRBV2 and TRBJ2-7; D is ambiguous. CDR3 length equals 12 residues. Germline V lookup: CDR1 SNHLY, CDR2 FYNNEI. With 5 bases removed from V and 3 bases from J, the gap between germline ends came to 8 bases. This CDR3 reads CASSPDIYEQYF. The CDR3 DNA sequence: TGTGCCAGCAGTCCTGACATCTACGAGCAGTACTTC.

The CDR3 loop reads CASSILNEQFF. The CDR3 bases are TGCGCCAGCAGCATCCTCAATGAGCAGTTCTTC. This chain links TRBV4-1 with TRBJ2-1; D not certain. Per the germline V gene, CDR1 is MGHRA and CDR2 is YSYEKL. The CDR3 runs to 11 residues. V shed 5 bases and J shed 6 bases, with 5 bases lying between them.

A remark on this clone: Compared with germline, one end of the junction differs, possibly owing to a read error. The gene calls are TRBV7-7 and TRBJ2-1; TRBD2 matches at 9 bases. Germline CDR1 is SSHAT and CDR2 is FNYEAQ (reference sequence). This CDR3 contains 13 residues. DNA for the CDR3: TGTGCTAGCAGCCCGGGACTAGCCGGTGAGCAGTTCTTC. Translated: CASSPGLAGEQFF.

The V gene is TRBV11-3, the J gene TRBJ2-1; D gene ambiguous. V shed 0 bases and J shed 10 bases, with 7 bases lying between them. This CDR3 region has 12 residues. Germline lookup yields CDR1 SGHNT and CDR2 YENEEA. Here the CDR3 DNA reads TGTGCCAGCAGCTTAGAAGGTGCCGAGCAGTTCTTC. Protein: CASSLEGAEQFF. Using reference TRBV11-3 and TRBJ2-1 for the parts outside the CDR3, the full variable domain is EAGVVQSPRYKIIEKKQPVAFWCNPISGHNTLYWYLQNLGQGPELLIRYENEEAVDDSQLPKDRFSAERLKGVDSTLKIQPAELGDSAVYLCASSLEGAEQFFGPGTRLTVL.

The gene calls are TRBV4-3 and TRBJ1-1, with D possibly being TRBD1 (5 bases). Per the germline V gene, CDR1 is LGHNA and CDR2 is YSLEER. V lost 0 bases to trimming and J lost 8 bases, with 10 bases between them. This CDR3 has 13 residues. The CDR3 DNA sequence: TGCGCCAGCAGCCAAGATCAGACAGACGAAGCTTTCTTT. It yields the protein CASSQDQTDEAFF.

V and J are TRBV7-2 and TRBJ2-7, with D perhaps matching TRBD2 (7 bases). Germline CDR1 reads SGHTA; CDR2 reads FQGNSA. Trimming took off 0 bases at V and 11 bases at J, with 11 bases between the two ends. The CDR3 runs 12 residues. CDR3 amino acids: CASSLAEGGEYF. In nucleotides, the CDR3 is TGTGCCAGCAGCTTAGCGGAAGGGGGGGAGTACTTC.

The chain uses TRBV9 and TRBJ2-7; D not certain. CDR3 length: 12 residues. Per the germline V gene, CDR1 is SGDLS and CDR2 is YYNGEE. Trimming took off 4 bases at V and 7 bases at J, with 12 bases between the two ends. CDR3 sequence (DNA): TGTGCCAGCAGCCCAAATCGAGGTGAGCAGTACTTC. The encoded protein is CASSPNRGEQYF.

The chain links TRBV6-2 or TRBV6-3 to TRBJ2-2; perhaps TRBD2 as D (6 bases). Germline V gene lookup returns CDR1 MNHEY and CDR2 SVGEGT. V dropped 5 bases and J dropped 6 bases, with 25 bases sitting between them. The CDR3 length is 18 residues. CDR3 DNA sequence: TGTGCCAGCAGTCGCGAACTTGGGACTCTACCGAGGTCCGGGGAGCTGTTTTTT. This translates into CASSRELGTLPRSGELFF.

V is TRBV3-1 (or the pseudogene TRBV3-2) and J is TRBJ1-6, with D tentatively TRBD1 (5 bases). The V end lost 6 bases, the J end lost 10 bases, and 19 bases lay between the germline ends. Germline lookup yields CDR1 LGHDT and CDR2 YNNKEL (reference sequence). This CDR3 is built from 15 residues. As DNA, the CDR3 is TGTGCCAGCAGACATTCTGTGGACCGGGGGTCACCCCTCCACTTT. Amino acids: CASRHSVDRGSPLHF.

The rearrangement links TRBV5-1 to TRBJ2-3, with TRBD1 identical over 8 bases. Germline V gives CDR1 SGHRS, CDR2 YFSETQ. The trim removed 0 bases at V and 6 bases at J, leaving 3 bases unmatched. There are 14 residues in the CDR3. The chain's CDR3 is CASSLETGEDTQYF. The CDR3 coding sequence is TGCGCCAGCAGCTTGGAGACAGGGGAGGATACGCAGTATTTT.

The CDR3 region has the DNA TGTGCCAGCAGCCCCCGTCGGGACGTAGGCACTGAAGCTTTCTTT. It codes for CASSPRRDVGTEAFF. The chain joins TRBV9 to TRBJ1-1, with D perhaps TRBD1 (5 bases). The CDR3 totals 15 residues. With 4 bases removed from V and 4 bases from J, the gap between germline ends came to 17 bases. CDR1 SGDLS and CDR2 YYNGEE come from the germline V gene.

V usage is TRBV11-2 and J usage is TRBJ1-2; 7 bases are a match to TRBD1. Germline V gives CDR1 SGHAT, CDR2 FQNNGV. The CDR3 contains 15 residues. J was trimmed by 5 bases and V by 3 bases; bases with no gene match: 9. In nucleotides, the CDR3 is TGTGCCAGCAGCTTGGAGTCGACAGGGATTTATGGCTACACCTTC. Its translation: CASSLESTGIYGYTF.

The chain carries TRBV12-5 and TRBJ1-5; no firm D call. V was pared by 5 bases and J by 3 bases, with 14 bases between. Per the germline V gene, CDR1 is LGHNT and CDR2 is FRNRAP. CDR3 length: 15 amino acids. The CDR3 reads CASGPESLANQPQHF. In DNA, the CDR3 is TGTGCTAGTGGTCCGGAGAGTTTGGCCAATCAGCCCCAGCATTTT.

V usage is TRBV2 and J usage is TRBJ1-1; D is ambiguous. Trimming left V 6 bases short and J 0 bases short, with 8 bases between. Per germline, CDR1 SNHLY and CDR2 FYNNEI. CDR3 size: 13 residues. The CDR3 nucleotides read TGTGCCAGCAGGTCACTATTGAACACTGAAGCTTTCTTT. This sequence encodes CASRSLLNTEAFF.